What follows are 14 T cell receptor beta chains derived from one specimen sequenced in a study of identical twins. TCRdb ran MiXCR on the 5' RACE reads and lists one entry per CDR3 protein. The sample has about 890,000 distinct CDR3 sequences; roughly 12% are singletons. These data were also filed under a second study, of yellow fever vaccine responses in identical twins.

The sequenced sample was PBMCs. These receptors were taken from a young woman in good health.

This clonotype was recorded many times. This chain uses TRBV3-1 with TRBJ1-2, with D perhaps TRBD1 (6 bases). The CDR3 spans 12 residues. V was pared by 3 bases and J by 8 bases, with 10 bases between. Per germline, CDR1 LGHDT and CDR2 YNNKEL (reference sequence). As DNA, the CDR3 is TGTGCCAGCAGCCACTACAGGGCGGGCTACACCTTC. It codes for CASSHYRAGYTF.

In this sample, this clonotype turned up a few times. V and J are TRBV5-1 and TRBJ2-3, with D possibly being TRBD2 (6 bases). Trimming took off 0 bases at V and 4 bases at J, with 15 bases between the two ends. Germline CDR1 and CDR2: SGHRS and YFSETQ. CDR3 length: 16 residues. As DNA, the CDR3 is TGCGCCAGCAGCTTGGATCCGGGGAGGATGGCAGATACGCAGTATTTT. This gives the protein CASSLDPGRMADTQYF.

This clonotype has ten or more counts. V usage is TRBV29-1 and J usage is TRBJ2-5; D is possibly TRBD1 (6 bases). The CDR3 runs 15 residues. The germline gives CDR1 SQVTM, CDR2 ANQGSEA. V was cut by 0 bases and J by 2 bases, with 13 bases left in between. The CDR3 reads CSVEDMRDTQETQYF. Here the CDR3 DNA reads TGCAGCGTTGAAGATATGAGGGACACTCAAGAGACCCAGTACTTC.

This clonotype occurred a few times. V and J are TRBV5-1 and TRBJ2-1, with D possibly TRBD1 on 6 matching bases. Trimming took 2 bases from V and 7 from J, leaving 19 bases between them. Germline V gene lookup returns CDR1 SGHRS and CDR2 YFSETQ. The CDR3 contains 16 residues. The CDR3 DNA follows: TGCGCCAGCAGCTTACTGGGGTCAGGGGTTATGAATGAGCAGTTCTTC. It translates to CASSLLGSGVMNEQFF.

V and J are TRBV11-2 and TRBJ2-3, with 13 nucleotides matching TRBD2. The CDR3 runs to 17 residues. Trimming at V came to 5 bases and at J to 5 bases, leaving 10 bases not matched to a gene. Germline values: CDR1 SGHAT, CDR2 FQNNGV. In nucleotides, the CDR3 is TGTGCCAGCAGCCCAAGGACTAGCGGGAGTTCATTAGATACGCAGTATTTT. Translating gives CASSPRTSGSSLDTQYF.

J is TRBJ2-1 and V is TRBV29-1; TRBD2 agrees at 10 bases. The CDR3 sequence is 16 residues long. V dropped 4 bases and J dropped 5; count of bases not matched to a gene: 11. CDR1 SQVTM and CDR2 ANQGSEA come from the germline V gene. The CDR3 DNA sequence: TGCAGCGTTGTAGGGACCCTAGCGGGAGAGAACAATGAGCAGTTCTTC. It is translated as CSVVGTLAGENNEQFF.

J is TRBJ1-1 and V is TRBV2, with 8 bases lining up with TRBD1. The CDR3 runs 14 residues. The V segment lost 6 bases and the J segment 5 bases; nucleotides outside the gene matches: 8. Germline V gene lookup returns CDR1 SNHLY and CDR2 FYNNEI. Here the CDR3 reads CASSWTGMGTEAFF. DNA for the CDR3: TGTGCCAGCAGCTGGACAGGGATGGGTACTGAAGCTTTCTTT.

The V gene is TRBV6-5, the J gene TRBJ2-7, with D unclear. The CDR3 is 14 amino acids. The V gene's germline CDR1 is MNHEY and CDR2 SVGAGI. Trimming took 3 bases from V and 0 from J, leaving 9 bases between them. CDR3 in DNA: TGTGCCAGCAGTTATGGGCCAAGCTCCTACGAGCAGTACTTC. Protein: CASSYGPSSYEQYF.

The J gene is TRBJ2-7, the V gene TRBV20-1; the match to TRBD1 covers 11 bases. The trim removed 6 bases at V and 3 bases at J, leaving 7 bases unmatched. The germline V gene has CDR1 DFQATT and CDR2 SNEGSKA (reference sequence). The CDR3 has 14 amino acids. DNA of the CDR3: TGCAGTGCCCTGGGACAGGGGGAGGGCTACGAGCAGTACGTC. Translation gives CSALGQGEGYEQYV.

The chain recombines TRBV7-9 with TRBJ2-5, with D maybe TRBD2 (6 bases). Trimming removed 5 bases from V and 10 bases from J, with 17 bases in between. This CDR3 has 13 residues. The germline CDR1 and CDR2 sequences are SEHNR and FQNEAQ (reference sequence). CDR3 amino acids: CASSPGTRVDQYF. The CDR3 region has the DNA TGTGCCAGCAGCCCCGGGACTCGAGTAGACCAGTACTTC.

The chain carries TRBV3-1 and TRBJ2-3; 10 bases line up with TRBD2. The V gene's germline CDR1 is LGHDT and CDR2 YNNKEL (reference sequence). The CDR3 sequence is 16 residues long. After removal of 1 base from V and 4 bases from J, the junction contained 5 bases not matched to a gene. CDR3 sequence: CASSQGAGGWPDTQYF. The CDR3 DNA is TGTGCCAGCAGCCAAGGAGCGGGGGGGTGGCCAGATACGCAGTATTTT.

The chain has TRBV5-6 and TRBJ2-3, with D tentatively TRBD2 (5 bases). The CDR3 length is 14 residues. In germline, CDR1 is SGHDT, CDR2 YYEEEE. Deletions cut 6 bases from V and 5 bases from J, with 16 bases between. CDR3 protein: CASTTRRRGDTQYF. The CDR3, as DNA: TGTGCCAGCACCACGCGGAGGCGCGGAGATACGCAGTATTTT.

This clonotype has a handful of counts. This sequence joins TRBV10-2 and TRBJ2-1; 14 bases are shared with TRBD2. The germline V gene has CDR1 WSHSY and CDR2 SAAADI. This CDR3 is built from 13 residues. The V and J ends lost 7 bases and 8 bases, in that order; junction bases with no gene match: 1. CDR3 sequence: CASKTSGRDEQFF. CDR3 bases: TGCGCCAGCAAGACTAGCGGGAGGGATGAGCAGTTCTTC.

The chain uses TRBV27 and TRBJ1-2, with D unresolved. The CDR3 totals 12 residues. V was cut by 4 bases and J by 8 bases, with 11 bases left in between. CDR1 and CDR2 (germline): MNHEY, SMNVEV (reference sequence). Here the CDR3 DNA reads TGTGCCAGCAGTTCTCGAGGGCACGGCTACACCTTC. Translated: CASSSRGHGYTF.